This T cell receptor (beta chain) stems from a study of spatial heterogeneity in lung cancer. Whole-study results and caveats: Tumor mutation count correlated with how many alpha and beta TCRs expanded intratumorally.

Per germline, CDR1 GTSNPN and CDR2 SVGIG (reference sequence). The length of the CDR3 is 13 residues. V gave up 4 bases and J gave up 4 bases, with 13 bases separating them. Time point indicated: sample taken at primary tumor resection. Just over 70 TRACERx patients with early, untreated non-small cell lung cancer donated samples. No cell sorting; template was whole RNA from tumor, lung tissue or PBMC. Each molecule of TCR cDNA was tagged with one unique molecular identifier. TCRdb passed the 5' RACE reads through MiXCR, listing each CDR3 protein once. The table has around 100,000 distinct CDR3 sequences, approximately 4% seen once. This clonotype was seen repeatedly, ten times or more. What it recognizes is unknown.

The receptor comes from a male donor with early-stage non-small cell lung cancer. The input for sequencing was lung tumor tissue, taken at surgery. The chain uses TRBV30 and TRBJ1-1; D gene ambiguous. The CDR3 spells CAWTLFEGTEAFF. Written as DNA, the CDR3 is TGTGCCTGGACCCTTTTCGAGGGCACTGAAGCTTTCTTT.